This entry features one TCR beta chain sequence. The specificity of this receptor is unknown. One base away there is no much larger clone; base qualities are not given. For CDR1 and CDR2, the germline V gene lists SGHAT and FQNNGV. The CDR3 runs 15 amino acids, cysteine and phenylalanine included. The DNA shown is the 45-base CDR3, in frame from base 1. V is cut by 5 bases and J by 6 bases, and the space between the germline ends is 18 bases. The source of the sample is a study of T-cell memory formation after mild COVID-19 (dated by TCRdb to about 2021). Turning to the overall study: TCR sequence clusters from the two donors were found to be largely donor specific. T-cell clones expanding and contracting after mild COVID-19 in two donors were tracked by longitudinal TCRalpha and TCRbeta repertoire sequencing. Two young, previously healthy adult volunteers, one female and one male, were included in the cohort.

Ficoll-Paque density gradient centrifugation was the method used to isolate PBMCs. The full study reports these points: Only two mild cases were covered in the study, and larger cohorts including severe cases with pre-infection samples were considered necessary. Contracting CD4+ clones turned up mainly in the CM and EM memory subsets, whereas EMRA was where CD8+ clones were enriched. SARS-CoV-2 specificity of the second-wave clones peaking on day 37 was not confirmed. The detection of some responding clones in pre-infection memory suggests that pre-existing cross-reactive memory T cells joined the SARS-CoV-2 response. From day 15 to 85, contracting clones showed balanced CD4/CD8 phenotypes, whereas a second wave of clones that expanded from day 15 to 37 leaned towards CD4+.

Sequencing was carried out with an Illumina NovaSeq 6000. cDNA libraries for TCRalpha and TCRbeta were prepared by 5'RACE using constant-segment primers, with sample barcodes and unique molecular identifiers added. Trizol reagent was used to extract RNA from every sample. Library amplification was performed in two PCR steps, and a second sample barcode and Illumina TruSeq adapters were introduced in the second step. The libraries were sequenced on an Illumina NovaSeq using 2 x 150 bp paired-end reads. The paper's processing steps were these. Demultiplexing of reads and collapsing into UMI-guided consensus sequences were performed with migec v1.2.7. Using mixcr v2.1.11, the UMI consensuses were aligned to TRA and TRB V and J templates and assembled into clonotypes. Clonotypes were classified as expanded or contracted when called significant by both edgeR and NoisET, with noise models trained on biological replicates. edgeR calls used a false discovery rate-adjusted p below 0.01 and a log2 fold-change threshold of 1. As an exploratory analysis of dynamics, PCA with hierarchical clustering was applied to max-normalized trajectories of the 1000 most abundant clonotypes. Separately sequenced CD4+ and CD8+ repertoires were used to assign a CD4 or CD8 phenotype to each responding clone. TCRdb handled the public reads itself, with Q25 trimming in fastp and clone calling in MiXCR, and kept productive beta chains. Duplicate CDR3 protein sequences are folded into a single record with the most common DNA and genes. Clone size and V and J calls follow TCRdb, not the original study. The sample contains 55,000 to 80,000 distinct CDR3 sequences, 9% to 9.5% of them found a single time. The ten largest clones take up around 1.2% of the sample.

The sample consisted of PBMCs or a T cell subset sorted from them (not recorded which). Rearrangement joined TRBV11-2 to TRBJ2-3; TRBD1 is a weak D gene call, 6 bases matching. The TCR was taken from a man younger than 35 who had mild COVID-19 (a few samples of this study predate the infection). The sample titles of this study are shuffled in the database, so cell type and time point are left out; the donor was told from shared clones. The bases are TGTGCCAGCAGCCGCAATGGACAGCCCCGCGATACGCAGTATTTT. It specifies CASSRNGQPRDTQYF.